This is a list of T cell receptor beta chains from one sample in a study of blood T cell repertoires in COVID-19. TCRdb's table, derived via immunoSEQ multiplex PCR, lists solely in-frame clones and lacks some. The table has hundreds of thousands of clones, 70% to 90% seen once. The specimen was peripheral blood. The receptors stem from a man aged 50-59 years with COVID-19, enrolled during active disease. CDR3s include the opening cysteine and the closing phenylalanine or tryptophan. D genes are given only for firm matches. The size field is filled for only some rows; it gives once, few, many or a size class.

cdr3_length | d_call | j_call | v_call | clone_size | cdr3_aa | cdr3_nt
15 | TRBD1 | TRBJ1-6 | TRBV4-2 | few | CASSHEQGASSPLHF | TGTGCCAGCAGCCACGAACAGGGGGCTAGTTCACCCCTCCACTTT
17 | TRBD1 | TRBJ1-3 | TRBV19 | . | CASSERTGPVSGNTIYF | TGTGCCAGTAGTGAGAGGACAGGGCCGGTCTCTGGAAACACCATATATTTT
13 | TRBD1 | TRBJ1-4 | TRBV18 | . | CASSTGTNEKLFF | TGTGCCAGCTCGACAGGGACTAATGAAAAACTGTTTTTT
15 | . | TRBJ1-6 | TRBV9 | . | CASSPGAGDNSPLHF | TGTGCCAGCAGCCCGGGGGCGGGGGATAATTCACCCCTCCACTTT
15 | TRBD2 | TRBJ2-1 | TRBV5-1 | . | CASSLGLAGEGEQFF | TGCGCCAGCAGCTTGGGGCTAGCGGGAGAAGGTGAGCAGTTCTTC
15 | TRBD2 | TRBJ2-5 | TRBV7-3 | . | CASSQTSGAVATQYF | TGTGCCAGCAGCCAGACTAGCGGGGCGGTCGCTACCCAGTACTTC
17 | TRBD1 | TRBJ2-4 | TRBV19 | . | CASSMRGQLLAKNIQYF | TGTGCCAGTAGTATGAGGGGACAGTTATTAGCCAAAAACATTCAGTACTTC
16 | TRBD2 | TRBJ2-4 | TRBV27 | . | CASSPGGDPTGNIQYF | TGTGCCAGCAGCCCCGGGGGGGATCCCACGGGGAACATTCAGTACTTC
18 | . | TRBJ2-2 | TRBV5-7 | . | CASSLFSDTPPNTGELFF | TGTGCCAGCAGCTTATTCTCGGACACCCCCCCGAACACCGGGGAGCTGTTTTTT
14 | . | TRBJ1-1 | TRBV29-1 | . | CSVQGILVGTEAFF | TGCAGCGTACAGGGTATTCTCGTGGGCACTGAAGCTTTCTTT
16 | . | TRBJ2-5 | TRBV5-8 | . | CASNQLGSTEEETQYF | TGTGCCAGCAACCAGCTTGGGTCAACAGAAGAAGAGACCCAGTACTTC
14 | TRBD1 | TRBJ2-1 | TRBV5-1 | . | CASSLTGGNNEQFF | TGCGCCAGCAGCCTTACAGGGGGAAACAATGAGCAGTTCTTC
15 | . | TRBJ2-7 | TRBV21-1 | . | CASSPIGQDSYEQYF | TGTGCCAGCAGCCCGATCGGACAGGACTCCTACGAGCAGTACTTC